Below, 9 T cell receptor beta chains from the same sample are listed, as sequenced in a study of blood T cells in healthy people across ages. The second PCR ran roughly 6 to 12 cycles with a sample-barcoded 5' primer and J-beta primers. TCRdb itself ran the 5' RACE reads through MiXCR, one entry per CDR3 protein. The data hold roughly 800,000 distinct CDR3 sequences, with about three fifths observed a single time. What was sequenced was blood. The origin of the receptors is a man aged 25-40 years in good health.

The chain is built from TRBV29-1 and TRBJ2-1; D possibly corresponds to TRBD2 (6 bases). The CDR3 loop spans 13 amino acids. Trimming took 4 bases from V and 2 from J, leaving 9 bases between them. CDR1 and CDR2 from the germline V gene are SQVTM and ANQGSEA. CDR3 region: CSVVGGTYNEQFF. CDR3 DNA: TGCAGCGTTGTGGGAGGAACCTACAATGAGCAGTTCTTC.

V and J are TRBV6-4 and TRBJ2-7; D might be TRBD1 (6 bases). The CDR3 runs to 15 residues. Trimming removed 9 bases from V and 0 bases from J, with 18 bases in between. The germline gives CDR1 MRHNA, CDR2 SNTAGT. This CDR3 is CARYPGTPISYEQYF. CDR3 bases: TGTGCCAGATACCCCGGGACACCGATCTCCTACGAGCAGTACTTC.

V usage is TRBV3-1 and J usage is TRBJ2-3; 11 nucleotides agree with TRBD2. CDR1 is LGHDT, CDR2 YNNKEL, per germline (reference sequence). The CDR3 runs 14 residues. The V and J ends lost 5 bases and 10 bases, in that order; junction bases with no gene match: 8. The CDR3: CASSATSGGPSQYF. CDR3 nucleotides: TGTGCCAGCAGCGCTACTAGCGGGGGACCATCGCAGTATTTT.

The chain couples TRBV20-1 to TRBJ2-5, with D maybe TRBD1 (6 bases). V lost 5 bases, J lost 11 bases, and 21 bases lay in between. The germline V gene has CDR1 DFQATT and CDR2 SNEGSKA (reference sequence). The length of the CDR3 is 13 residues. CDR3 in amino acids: CSASSSGVRGQYF. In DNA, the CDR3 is TGCAGTGCTTCTTCTTCAGGGGTCCGCGGGCAGTACTTC.

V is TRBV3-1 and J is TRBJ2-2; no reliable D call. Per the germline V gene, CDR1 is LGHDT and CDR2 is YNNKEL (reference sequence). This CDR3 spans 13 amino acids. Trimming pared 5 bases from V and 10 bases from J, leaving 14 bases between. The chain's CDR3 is CASSSASRTELFF. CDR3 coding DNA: TGTGCCAGCAGCTCGGCCTCAAGGACGGAGCTGTTTTTT.

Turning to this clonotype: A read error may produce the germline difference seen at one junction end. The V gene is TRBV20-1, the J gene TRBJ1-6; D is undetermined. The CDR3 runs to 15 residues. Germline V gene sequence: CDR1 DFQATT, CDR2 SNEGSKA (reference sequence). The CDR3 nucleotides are TGCAGTGTACGGGAAGGGTCCTCCTATAAGTCACCCCTCCACTTT. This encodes CSVREGSSYKSPLHF.

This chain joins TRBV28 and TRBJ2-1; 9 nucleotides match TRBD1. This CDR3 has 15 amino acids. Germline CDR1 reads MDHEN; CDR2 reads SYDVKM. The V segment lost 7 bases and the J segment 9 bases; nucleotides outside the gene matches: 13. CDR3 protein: CASTTTGTGFSEQFF. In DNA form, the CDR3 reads TGTGCCAGCACCACGACCGGGACAGGGTTTAGTGAGCAGTTCTTC.

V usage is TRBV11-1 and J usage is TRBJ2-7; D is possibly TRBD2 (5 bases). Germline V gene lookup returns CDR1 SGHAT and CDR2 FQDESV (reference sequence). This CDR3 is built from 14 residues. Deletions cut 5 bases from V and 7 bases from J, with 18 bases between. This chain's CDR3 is CASSGSGVYNEQYF. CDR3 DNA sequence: TGTGCCAGCAGCGGTTCCGGGGTCTACAATGAGCAGTACTTC.

Here the CDR3 reads CSALSRAPAFF. CDR3 nucleotides: TGCAGTGCCCTCTCCCGGGCACCAGCTTTCTTT. The chain recombines TRBV20-1 with TRBJ1-1; D remains ambiguous. CDR3 size: 11 residues. Germline values: CDR1 DFQATT, CDR2 SNEGSKA (reference sequence). V lost 6 bases and J lost 10, with 15 bases in between.